These 28 T cell receptor beta chains share one sample of origin, sequenced in a study of identical twins (dated by TCRdb to about 2016). Library preparation employed 5' RACE. Sequenced on an Illumina HiSeq 2000. TCRdb itself trimmed the public reads at Q25 with fastp, ran MiXCR and retained productive beta chains. A single entry per CDR3 protein holds the most common genes and DNA from its merged rows. This sample has some 210,000 distinct CDR3 sequences in its table, and 15% to 20% of those were observed once. Over 35% of the sample is taken by the ten largest. In addition, the sample was reused for a study of T cells expressing NK-cell markers.

Sequencing used CD8+ T cells sorted from blood. These receptors were taken from a woman under 30 in good health.

Only a few counts were recorded for this clonotype. One end of the junction does not line up with germline, which may come from a read error. The J gene is TRBJ1-1, the V gene TRBV7-9, with D possibly being TRBD1 (5 bases). This CDR3 has 11 residues. CDR1 and CDR2 (germline): SEHNR, FQNEAQ (reference sequence). This CDR3 is CASSSTRDRSF. Here the CDR3 DNA reads TGTGCCAGCAGCTCAACCCGGGACCGCAGTTTT.

V is TRBV11-2 and J is TRBJ2-7; D remains unclear. V lost 1 base and J 5 bases, leaving 6 bases between the germline ends. In germline, CDR1 is SGHAT, CDR2 FQNNGV. The CDR3 contains 12 residues. The CDR3 DNA sequence: TGTGCCAGCAGCTTAGGGGTGAACGAGCAGTACTTC. Translation: CASSLGVNEQYF.

The chain carries TRBV7-2 and TRBJ2-7; maybe TRBD1 (6 bases). The germline CDR1 and CDR2 sequences are SGHTA and FQGNSA. The CDR3 is 13 amino acids. Trimming stripped 5 bases from V and 5 bases from J, with 13 bases between. The CDR3 DNA follows: TGTGCCAGCAGCAAACAGGGTAGGGACGAGCAGTACTTC. Its protein is CASSKQGRDEQYF.

This chain links TRBV3-1 with TRBJ2-7; no definite D call. The CDR3 consists of 13 residues. The germline gives CDR1 LGHDT, CDR2 YNNKEL (reference sequence). V lost 6 bases and J 2 bases, leaving 11 bases between the germline ends. The chain's CDR3 is CASSDSRAYEQYF. In nucleotides, the CDR3 is TGTGCCAGCAGTGATTCCAGAGCCTACGAGCAGTACTTC.

The rearrangement links TRBV4-3 to TRBJ2-7; D not certain. The germline V gene encodes CDR1 LGHNA and CDR2 YSLEER. The CDR3 is 14 amino acids. Between the trimmed V and J ends, which lost 1 base and 2 bases, there was a span of 9 bases. The CDR3 reads CASSQGDTPYEQYF. CDR3 DNA sequence: TGCGCCAGCAGCCAAGGAGACACGCCCTACGAGCAGTACTTC.

This clonotype was detected ten times or more. V usage is TRBV5-1 and J usage is TRBJ1-1; the D is unclear. Germline-derived CDR1 and CDR2 are SGHRS and YFSETQ. V was pared by 7 bases and J by 4 bases, with 11 bases between. The CDR3 consists of 12 residues. The CDR3 is CASGQRITEAFF. CDR3 bases: TGCGCCAGCGGGCAGCGGATCACTGAAGCTTTCTTT.

The rearrangement uses TRBV7-9 and TRBJ1-2, with no clear D. Per germline, CDR1 SEHNR and CDR2 FQNEAQ (reference sequence). The V and J ends lost 5 bases and 6 bases respectively, with 16 bases between them. The CDR3 loop spans 14 amino acids. The CDR3 nucleotides read TGTGCCAGCAGCCAAGGAGTGACTTCGAATGGCTACACCTTC. Encoded protein: CASSQGVTSNGYTF.

This clonotype was seen ten or more times. The chain recombines TRBV5-6 with TRBJ2-7; unclear D gene. The V end lost 0 bases, the J end lost 3 bases, and 4 bases lay between the germline ends. Germline V gives CDR1 SGHDT, CDR2 YYEEEE. This CDR3 spans 12 amino acids. The DNA for the CDR3 is TGTGCCAGCAGCTTGGGGGACTACGAGCAGTACTTC. It is translated as CASSLGDYEQYF. Using reference TRBV5-6 and TRBJ2-7 for the parts outside the CDR3, the full variable domain is DAGVTQSPTHLIKTRGQQVTLRCSPKSGHDTVSWYQQALGQGPQFIFQYYEEEERQRGNFPDRFSGHQFPNYSSELNVNALLLGDSALYLCASSLGDYEQYFGPGTRLTVT.

This clonotype was observed a few times. This rearrangement joins TRBV7-2 to TRBJ2-7, with 7 bases aligning to TRBD2. Trimming removed 3 bases from V and 1 base from J; junction bases left unmatched: 6. The CDR3 sequence is 15 residues long. The germline gives CDR1 SGHTA, CDR2 FQGNSA. This CDR3 reads CASSLEGGPSYEQYF. In DNA form, the CDR3 reads TGTGCCAGCAGCTTGGAGGGAGGGCCGTCCTACGAGCAGTACTTC.

This clonotype was observed many times. The rearrangement links TRBV6-5 to TRBJ2-1; perhaps TRBD1 as D (5 bases). Germline V gene sequence: CDR1 MNHEY, CDR2 SVGAGI. Trimming removed 8 bases from V and 7 bases from J, with 6 bases in between. This CDR3 has 10 residues. Here the CDR3 DNA reads TGTGCCAGCGGACATAATGAGCAGTTCTTC. Translation gives CASGHNEQFF.

The rearrangement uses TRBV14 and TRBJ1-2; D gene uncertain. The germline V and J ends were trimmed by 3 bases and 2 bases, with 7 bases remaining between them. Germline CDR1 SGHDN, CDR2 FVKESK. The CDR3 has 13 amino acids. The CDR3: CASSHTDNYGYTF. The CDR3 DNA reads as TGTGCCAGCAGCCATACGGACAACTATGGCTACACCTTC. The full variable domain, rest sourced from reference TRBV14 and TRBJ1-2, is EAGVTQFPSHSVIEKGQTVTLRCDPISGHDNLYWYRRVMGKEIKFLLHFVKESKQDESGMPNNRFLAERTGGTYSTLKVQPAELEDSGVYFCASSHTDNYGYTFGSGTRLTVV.

This sequence joins TRBV29-1 and TRBJ2-3, with TRBD2 as a possible D gene (6 bases). CDR1 SQVTM and CDR2 ANQGSEA come from the germline V gene. There are 12 residues in the CDR3. V gave up 1 base and J gave up 6 bases, with 8 bases separating them. CDR3 loop: CSVEGRGDTQYF. CDR3 coding DNA: TGCAGCGTTGAAGGGAGGGGCGATACGCAGTATTTT.

The rearrangement links TRBV20-1 to TRBJ1-1; D ambiguous. Germline lookup yields CDR1 DFQATT and CDR2 SNEGSKA (reference sequence). CDR3 length equals 14 residues. V shed 5 bases and J shed 1 base, with 14 bases lying between them. In DNA form, the CDR3 reads TGCAGTGCTCCAAGCACGACGGGGAACACTGAAGCTTTCTTT. Translated, it gives CSAPSTTGNTEAFF.

This rearrangement joins TRBV2 to TRBJ1-1; D ambiguous. Germline V lookup: CDR1 SNHLY, CDR2 FYNNEI. V was cut by 6 bases and J by 6 bases, with 5 bases left in between. CDR3 length equals 10 residues. For the CDR3, the DNA is TGTGCCAGCAGGGACTCTGAAGCTTTCTTT. Translation gives CASRDSEAFF. Complete variable domain (other parts from reference TRBV2 and TRBJ1-1): EPEVTQTPSHQVTQMGQEVILRCVPISNHLYFYWYRQILGQKVEFLVSFYNNEISEKSEIFDDQFSVERPDGSNFTLKIRSTKLEDSAMYFCASRDSEAFFGQGTRLTVV.

This clonotype was seen a handful of times. V is TRBV12-3 or TRBV12-4 and J is TRBJ2-5, with 11 bases aligning to TRBD2. V trimming: 5 bases; J trimming: 4 bases; junction bases outside the gene matches: 6. This CDR3 comprises 15 residues. CDR3 residues: CASSTVAGGLETQYF. The CDR3 DNA reads as TGTGCCAGCAGTACAGTAGCGGGGGGGTTAGAGACCCAGTACTTC.

The table lists this clonotype with a few counts. The chain carries TRBV12-3 or TRBV12-4 and TRBJ2-7; unclear D gene. The ends were cut back, 3 bases at V and 5 bases at J, with 8 bases in the middle. The CDR3 covers 12 residues. CDR3 bases: TGTGCCAGCAGTTTTACGTCACACGAGCAGTACTTC. It yields the protein CASSFTSHEQYF.

This clonotype was counted only a few times. V is TRBV28 and J is TRBJ1-2; 7 bases fit TRBD1. The CDR3 length is 17 residues. V trimming: 3 bases; J trimming: 4 bases; junction bases outside the gene matches: 14. Looked up from germline, CDR1 is MDHEN and CDR2 is SYDVKM. The CDR3 loop reads CASSFLGETGIGYGYTF. The DNA for the CDR3 is TGTGCCAGCAGTTTCTTAGGCGAGACAGGGATCGGCTATGGCTACACCTTC.

This clonotype showed up just a few times. The chain employs TRBV11-2 and TRBJ2-1; possible D gene TRBD2, 6 bases. The CDR3 is 16 amino acids. The germline V and J ends were trimmed by 2 bases and 4 bases, with 15 bases remaining between them. Germline V CDR1 and CDR2: SGHAT, FQNNGV. This CDR3 is CASSLFSGLHYNEQFF. CDR3 DNA sequence: TGTGCCAGCAGCTTATTTTCGGGACTTCATTACAATGAGCAGTTCTTC.

This chain joins TRBV7-6 and TRBJ2-7; tentatively, D is TRBD2 (7 bases). V was trimmed by 3 bases and J by 3 bases, leaving 21 bases between them. The CDR3 totals 17 residues. Germline V CDR1 and CDR2: SGHVS, FNYEAQ. CDR3 loop: CASSFFGVGGLSYEQYF. The CDR3 bases are TGTGCCAGCAGCTTTTTCGGCGTCGGGGGGCTCAGCTACGAGCAGTACTTC.

This clonotype has only a few counts. This chain connects TRBV19 to TRBJ2-2; D not certain. Trimming took off 10 bases at V and 0 bases at J, with 18 bases between the two ends. CDR3 length: 16 amino acids. The germline V gene has CDR1 LNHDA and CDR2 SQIVND (reference sequence). The DNA of the CDR3 is TGTGCCACCCCGCGGTCCGAAATCGCGAACACCGGGGAGCTGTTTTTT. The encoded protein is CATPRSEIANTGELFF.

This clonotype appeared a few times. V and J are TRBV9 and TRBJ2-5; 10 bases fit TRBD2. Germline CDR1 SGDLS, CDR2 YYNGEE. The CDR3 runs 15 residues. Losses at the gene ends were 0 bases for V and 3 bases for J; bases not matched to a gene: 2. The chain's CDR3 is CASSVVGLAEETQYF. CDR3 bases: TGTGCCAGCAGCGTAGTAGGACTAGCGGAAGAGACCCAGTACTTC.

This clonotype was found a few times. The J gene is TRBJ2-7, the V gene TRBV21-1; TRBD2, the table's D call, was not compared with the DNA. TRBV21-1 is marked as a pseudogene. The CDR3 is made up of 17 amino acids. CDR3 protein: CASSKIKLAFSSYEQYF. The DNA of the CDR3 is TGTGCCAGCAGCAAAATTAAACTAGCCTTTTCCTCCTACGAGCAGTACTTC.

The genes are TRBV5-1 and TRBJ2-3; the D is unclear. Between the trimmed V and J ends, which lost 0 bases and 1 base, there was a span of 9 bases. The CDR3 spans 15 residues. Germline CDR1 reads SGHRS; CDR2 reads YFSETQ. CDR3 loop: CASSLEQIGTDTQYF. The CDR3 DNA reads as TGCGCCAGCAGCTTGGAACAGATCGGCACAGATACGCAGTATTTT. Drawing the rest from reference TRBV5-1 and TRBJ2-3, the complete variable domain is KAGVTQTPRYLIKTRGQQVTLSCSPISGHRSVSWYQQTPGQGLQFLFEYFSETQRNKGNFPGRFSGRQFSNSRSEMNVSTLELGDSALYLCASSLEQIGTDTQYFGPGTRLTVL.

This chain joins TRBV14 and TRBJ2-6; D remains ambiguous. The CDR3 extends over 17 amino acids. Trimming removed 2 bases from V and 0 bases from J, with 11 bases in between. The germline gives CDR1 SGHDN, CDR2 FVKESK. The CDR3: CASSQYRLRSGANVLTF. Written as DNA, the CDR3 is TGTGCCAGCAGCCAATATCGTTTGCGCTCTGGGGCCAACGTCCTGACTTTC.

This chain connects TRBV5-6 to TRBJ2-7; 10 bases align to TRBD2. CDR3 length equals 14 residues. The germline gives CDR1 SGHDT, CDR2 YYEEEE. Trimming at V came to 6 bases and at J to 2 bases, leaving 5 bases not matched to a gene. DNA of the CDR3: TGTGCCAGCATCCAAGCGGGAGGGCCCTACGAGCAGTACTTC. This encodes CASIQAGGPYEQYF.

V is TRBV27 and J is TRBJ2-1; TRBD1 matches at 9 bases. Germline values: CDR1 MNHEY, CDR2 SMNVEV (reference sequence). The CDR3 has 15 amino acids. V trimming: 3 bases; J trimming: 8 bases; junction bases outside the gene matches: 8. The CDR3 spells CASSFSGTGFYEQFF. The CDR3, as DNA: TGTGCCAGCAGTTTCTCCGGGACAGGGTTTTATGAGCAGTTCTTC.

The V and J genes are TRBV3-1 and TRBJ2-1, with 11 bases lining up with TRBD2. The V segment lost 1 base and the J segment 8 bases; nucleotides outside the gene matches: 4. This CDR3 comprises 15 residues. From germline, CDR1 is LGHDT and CDR2 YNNKEL (reference sequence). The CDR3 sequence is CASSQVAGGLYEQFF. CDR3 DNA: TGTGCCAGCAGCCAAGTAGCGGGGGGGCTATATGAGCAGTTCTTC.

Written as DNA, the CDR3 is TGTGCCAGCAGTATAGACTCGAACAATGAGCAGTTCTTC. It specifies CASSIDSNNEQFF. The chain combines TRBV27 with TRBJ2-1; D gene unclear. The germline V gene encodes CDR1 MNHEY and CDR2 SMNVEV (reference sequence). Trimming stripped 5 bases from V and 5 bases from J, with 10 bases between. This CDR3 region has 13 residues.